The source of this T cell receptor (beta chain) is a study of blood T cell repertoires in COVID-19. Across the study: Researchers got acute and convalescent COVID-19 samples from the United States, Italy and Spain. Sample material is recorded as cDNA or gDNA derived from T cells, B-cell-depleted T cells, or PBMCs.

Germline CDR1 and CDR2: MNHEY and SVGEGT. V was shortened by 0 bases and J by 5 bases, with 11 bases between the two germline ends. This CDR3 region has 15 residues. In the authors' workflow: Amplification of reference gene primers was used by the study to estimate nucleated cell counts. The data were produced by immunoSEQ multiplex PCR, yet TCRdb's version contains in-frame clones alone and is incomplete. The V and J calls and clone size come from that table; D and trimming were worked out from the DNA. The table lists some 700,000 clones, approximately 90% of them singletons. The chain uses TRBV6-2 or TRBV6-3 and TRBJ1-5, with a possible D match to TRBD1 (6 bases). Source material: peripheral blood. The TCR comes from a woman aged 18-29 years with acute or convalescent COVID-19. CDR3 residues: CASSYSDSTYQPQHF. The CDR3 nucleotides read TGTGCCAGCAGTTACTCGGACAGTACATATCAGCCCCAGCATTTT.